One and the same sample provided the 5 T cell receptor beta chains below, sequenced in a study of T cell responses to AZD1222 COVID-19 vaccine. Assay used: immunoSEQ multiplex PCR; TCRdb lists only in-frame clones, some missing. The sample has about 60,000 clones, approximately 86% seen once. The source was peripheral blood, collected on day 0 of AZD1222 vaccination. The source of these receptors is an adult in good health.

V is TRBV3-1 (or the pseudogene TRBV3-2) and J is TRBJ1-4; 7 bases are shared with TRBD1. Germline values: CDR1 LGHDT, CDR2 YNNKEL (reference sequence). The CDR3 covers 15 residues. The V segment lost 6 bases and the J segment 7 bases; nucleotides outside the gene matches: 11. In nucleotides, the CDR3 is TGTGCCAGCAGTCGTAGGGAGACAGGGAGTGAAAAACTGTTTTTT. Amino acid sequence: CASSRRETGSEKLFF.

This chain links TRBV7-9 with TRBJ2-1, with 7 nucleotides matching TRBD1. Germline V gives CDR1 SEHNR, CDR2 FQNEAQ (reference sequence). This CDR3 region has 11 residues. Trimming took 4 bases from V and 12 from J; bases not matched to a gene: 3. In DNA form, the CDR3 reads TGTGCCAGCAGCTCCGACAGGGCGCAGTTCTTC. Protein: CASSSDRAQFF.

This chain uses TRBV27 with TRBJ2-7; 10 bases map to TRBD1. The CDR3 is made up of 16 amino acids. Trimming took 0 bases from V and 6 from J; bases not matched to a gene: 8. Germline-derived CDR1 and CDR2 are MNHEY and SMNVEV (reference sequence). The CDR3, as DNA: TGTGCCAGCAGTTTATCGACCGGACAGGGGGGTGGCGAGCAGTACTTC. Protein sequence: CASSLSTGQGGGEQYF.

This clone was seen a handful of times. The chain recombines TRBV29-1 with TRBJ2-3; D may be TRBD1 or TRBD2 (6 bases each). V was cut by 5 bases and J by 5 bases, with 11 bases left in between. Per germline, CDR1 SQVTM and CDR2 ANQGSEA. CDR3 size: 12 residues. CDR3: CSVRGEGDTQYF. In DNA, the CDR3 is TGCAGCGTTAGGGGGGAAGGAGATACGCAGTATTTT.

This chain joins TRBV5-1 and TRBJ1-1; no clear D. In germline, CDR1 is SGHRS, CDR2 YFSETQ. V was shortened by 4 bases and J by 4 bases, with 17 bases between the two germline ends. The CDR3 covers 15 residues. CDR3 DNA sequence: TGCGCCAGCAGCCGAGACCCGGGCCGGGGCACTGAAGCTTTCTTT. It is translated as CASSRDPGRGTEAFF.